This T cell receptor (beta chain) was documented in a study of shared T cell receptors in the human thymus. The V and J ends lost 2 bases and 3 bases respectively, with 14 bases between them. The CDR3 has 16 amino acids. The germline V gene has CDR1 SGHDN and CDR2 FVKESK. The table came from immunoSEQ multiplex PCR; TCRdb's copy has only in-frame clones and leaves some out. Altogether more than 300,000 clones are present, roughly 94% being singletons, with the ten largest covering roughly 0.02%. The receptor was derived from a human donor. Source material: thymocytes. This sequence joins TRBV14 and TRBJ2-1, with a possible D match to TRBD1 (6 bases). The CDR3 DNA reads as TGTGCCAGCAGCCAATTTAGGGGGAGCGTCTACAATGAGCAGTTCTTC. This encodes CASSQFRGSVYNEQFF.